The 22 T cell receptor beta chains reported below all come from one sample, sequenced in a study of shared clonotypes between healthy human individuals. The assay was immunoSEQ multiplex PCR, and TCRdb's table has in-frame clones only and misses some. Found here are about 1.1 million clones, 77% of them singletons; the top ten hold approximately 0.9%. The sample was memory CD4+ T cells from PBMCs. Subset denoted: CD45RA-negative fraction. These receptors originate from a man between 18 and 35 years old in good health. Some clones in this sample may be carry-over from other donors' samples.

V is TRBV10-3 and J is TRBJ2-7; 15 bases align to TRBD2. Per germline, CDR1 ENHRY and CDR2 SYGVKD. V shed 5 bases and J 1 base; nucleotides not matched to a gene: 6. CDR3 length: 17 amino acids. CDR3 protein: CAISRTSGRAVSYEQYF. The CDR3 coding sequence is TGTGCCATCAGTCGGACTAGCGGGAGGGCCGTGTCCTACGAGCAGTACTTC.

The chain couples TRBV19 to TRBJ1-4, with 7 bases lining up with TRBD1. Trimming at V came to 6 bases and at J to 4 bases, leaving 5 bases not matched to a gene. The CDR3 runs to 14 residues. Germline values: CDR1 LNHDA, CDR2 SQIVND (reference sequence). CDR3 residues: CASSRDSLNEKLFF. The DNA of the CDR3 is TGTGCCAGTAGCCGGGACAGCCTTAATGAAAAACTGTTTTTT.

The chain employs TRBV2 and TRBJ1-1; D uncertain. The CDR3 runs to 14 residues. Germline-derived CDR1 and CDR2 are SNHLY and FYNNEI. V lost 7 bases to trimming and J lost 1 base, with 13 bases between them. Here the CDR3 reads CASIRQAENTEAFF. Here the CDR3 DNA reads TGTGCCAGCATCCGGCAGGCGGAGAACACTGAAGCTTTCTTT.

The chain joins TRBV14 to TRBJ2-1, with a possible D match to TRBD2 (5 bases). Germline CDR1 reads SGHDN; CDR2 reads FVKESK. V was trimmed by 5 bases and J by 1 base, leaving 15 bases between them. This CDR3 is built from 16 residues. DNA for the CDR3: TGTGCCAGCAGCGCCCTGGGAAGGGAGTCCTACAATGAGCAGTTCTTC. This encodes CASSALGRESYNEQFF.

The chain combines TRBV9 with TRBJ2-2; D call uncertain. This CDR3 has 12 residues. Germline assignment: CDR1 SGDLS and CDR2 YYNGEE. The V end was cut by 7 bases, the J end by 4 bases, with 8 bases between. The CDR3 DNA reads as TGTGCCAGCGAAAGAGGCACCGGGGAGCTGTTTTTT. As protein: CASERGTGELFF. Using reference TRBV9 and TRBJ2-2 for the parts outside the CDR3, the full variable domain is DSGVTQTPKHLITATGQRVTLRCSPRSGDLSVYWYQQSLDQGLQFLIQYYNGEERAKGNILERFSAQQFPDLHSELNLSSLELGDSALYFCASERGTGELFFGEGSRLTVL.

The chain uses TRBV5-1 and TRBJ1-1; 7 bases align to TRBD1. Germline V gene data show CDR1 as SGHRS and CDR2 as YFSETQ. V trimming: 3 bases; J trimming: 0 bases; junction bases outside the gene matches: 8. CDR3 length equals 16 residues. The CDR3 sequence is CASSYNTGQLNTEAFF. CDR3 nucleotide sequence: TGCGCCAGCAGCTACAATACGGGACAGTTGAACACTGAAGCTTTCTTT.

This clone was recorded only once. V is TRBV5-6 and J is TRBJ2-6; no clear D. CDR1 and CDR2 (germline): SGHDT, YYEEEE. V dropped 3 bases and J dropped 2 bases, with 9 bases sitting between them. CDR3 length equals 15 residues. Here the CDR3 reads CASSSQVTGANVLTF. The CDR3 DNA reads TGTGCCAGCAGCTCGCAGGTTACTGGGGCCAACGTCCTGACTTTC.

About this clone itself: Different DNA sequences within this sample yield the same CDR3. The rearrangement links TRBV18 to TRBJ1-6, with TRBD1 matching 7 bases. There are 14 residues in the CDR3. Per the germline V gene, CDR1 is KGHSH and CDR2 is LQKENI. With 4 bases clipped from V and 10 bases from J, the junction kept 7 bases outside the gene matches. The CDR3 loop is CASSRDRGESPLHF. DNA for the CDR3: TGTGCCAGCTCACGGGACAGAGGGGAATCACCCCTCCACTTT.

The gene calls are TRBV5-1 and TRBJ2-5; D gene ambiguous. V was shortened by 2 bases and J by 3 bases, with 14 bases between the two germline ends. Germline V gene lookup returns CDR1 SGHRS and CDR2 YFSETQ. This CDR3 comprises 15 residues. The CDR3 bases are TGCGCCAGCAGCTTCCTGGCTACACGAGAAGAGACCCAGTACTTC. Translating gives CASSFLATREETQYF.

This rearrangement joins TRBV27 to TRBJ2-2; D gene uncertain. V shed 1 base and J shed 6 bases, with 12 bases lying between them. Germline CDR1 is MNHEY and CDR2 is SMNVEV (reference sequence). This CDR3 has 15 amino acids. The DNA of the CDR3 is TGTGCCAGCAGTTTATATACGGGTGGGGCCGGGGAGCTGTTTTTT. This gives the protein CASSLYTGGAGELFF.

The rearrangement joins TRBV28 to TRBJ2-7; 14 positions match TRBD2. Germline V CDR1 and CDR2: MDHEN, SYDVKM. This CDR3 has 15 residues. V shed 7 bases, J shed 6 bases, and the junction held 8 bases outside the gene matches. In DNA, the CDR3 is TGTGCCAGCACCCCGGGGACTAGCGGGAGTGGCGAGCAGTACTTC. This translates into CASTPGTSGSGEQYF.

The chain employs TRBV7-9 and TRBJ1-3; 7 nucleotides align to TRBD1. Germline values: CDR1 SEHNR, CDR2 FQNEAQ (reference sequence). The CDR3 contains 15 residues. Unmatched junction bases numbered 6, after V lost 5 bases and J lost 2 bases. The CDR3 loop is CASSLDRVAGNTIYF. CDR3 DNA sequence: TGTGCCAGCAGCCTTGACAGGGTGGCTGGAAACACCATATATTTT.

The gene calls are TRBV5-6 and TRBJ2-3; D possibly corresponds to TRBD2 (6 bases). From germline, CDR1 is SGHDT and CDR2 YYEEEE. V lost 1 base to trimming and J lost 4 bases, with 22 bases between them. The CDR3 sequence is 18 residues long. This chain's CDR3 is CASSLSIPPGRLADTQYF. For the CDR3, the DNA is TGTGCCAGCAGCTTGAGTATTCCCCCAGGGAGGTTGGCAGATACGCAGTATTTT.

The chain links TRBV7-9 to TRBJ2-5; D unclear. V was trimmed by 1 base and J by 3 bases, leaving 9 bases between them. This CDR3 has 14 residues. Germline V gene data show CDR1 as SEHNR and CDR2 as FQNEAQ (reference sequence). The DNA for the CDR3 is TGTGCCAGCAGCTTAGTCCCCAGTAAAGAGACCCAGTACTTC. This encodes CASSLVPSKETQYF. Together with reference TRBV7-9 and TRBJ2-5, the CDR3 gives the full variable domain: DTGVSQNPRHKITKRGQNVTFRCDPISEHNRLYWYRQTLGQGPEFLTYFQNEAQLEKSRLLSDRFSAERPKGSFSTLEIQRTEQGDSAMYLCASSLVPSKETQYFGPGTRLLVL.

This chain connects TRBV28 to TRBJ2-3; 9 nucleotides match TRBD2. The CDR3 consists of 14 residues. The V and J ends lost 10 bases and 7 bases, in that order; junction bases with no gene match: 12. The germline gives CDR1 MDHEN, CDR2 SYDVKM. The CDR3 DNA reads TGTGCCACCTCTGCTAGCGGGACGATTAATACGCAGTATTTT. It is translated as CATSASGTINTQYF.

This chain connects TRBV12-1 to TRBJ2-1; TRBD2 reflects the table's D call only, with no check against the DNA. TRBV12-1 is designated a pseudogene. The CDR3 is made up of 15 amino acids. This chain's CDR3 is CASKTGGPRDNEQFF. The CDR3 DNA is TGTGCCAGTAAAACGGGAGGGCCGAGAGACAATGAGCAGTTCTTC.

The rearrangement links TRBV9 to TRBJ2-3; TRBD2 aligns across 8 bases. This CDR3 is built from 17 residues. The trim removed 0 bases at V and 3 bases at J, leaving 9 bases unmatched. Germline CDR1 is SGDLS and CDR2 is YYNGEE. The chain's CDR3 is CASSVGVSGRGTDTQYF. CDR3 sequence (DNA): TGTGCCAGCAGCGTAGGTGTGAGCGGGAGAGGAACAGATACGCAGTATTTT.

In regard to this clone: One base away lies a much larger clone, so this may be a sequencing read error. This chain links TRBV27 with TRBJ2-3; possibly TRBD1 or TRBD2 for D (5 bases each). Germline V gives CDR1 MNHEY, CDR2 SMNVEV (reference sequence). The length of the CDR3 is 16 residues. The DNA for the CDR3 is TGTGTCAGCAGTTCCCAGGGAGACTGGGGCACAGATACGCAGTATTTT. It encodes CVSSSQGDWGTDTQYF.

The chain combines TRBV6-6 with TRBJ2-5; 9 positions agree with TRBD1. With 7 bases clipped from V and 4 bases from J, the junction kept 7 bases outside the gene matches. The CDR3 has 14 amino acids. The V gene's germline CDR1 is MNHNY and CDR2 SVGAGI (reference sequence). In nucleotides, the CDR3 is TGTGCCAGCAAACCGGGACAGGGTCTAGAGACCCAGTACTTC. This translates into CASKPGQGLETQYF.

V is TRBV19 and J is TRBJ1-1; D not resolved. V was trimmed by 7 bases and J by 6 bases, leaving 18 bases between them. Germline V gene lookup returns CDR1 LNHDA and CDR2 SQIVND (reference sequence). The CDR3 spans 14 residues. CDR3 nucleotides: TGTGCCAGTACCCCCGTGTGGCCGAGCTCTGAAGCTTTCTTT. Translated, it gives CASTPVWPSSEAFF.

J is TRBJ1-2 and V is TRBV6-6; the match to TRBD1 covers 7 bases. The CDR3 totals 15 residues. Germline trimming cut 4 bases from V and 5 bases from J; bases unmatched to any gene: 10. Germline values: CDR1 MNHNY, CDR2 SVGAGI (reference sequence). The CDR3 region has the DNA TGTGCCAGCAGTTCGACAGGGTTGGGCTCGTATGGCTACACCTTC. As protein: CASSSTGLGSYGYTF.

Note on this clone: A read error may account for a junction end that differs from germline. This sequence joins TRBV11-2 and TRBJ2-5; D gene uncertain. CDR3 length: 15 residues. Germline-derived CDR1 and CDR2 are SGHAT and FQNNGV. CDR3 DNA sequence: TGCGCCAGCAGCCCAACGGTCTTGGGGCAAGAGACCCAGTACTTC. It yields the protein CASSPTVLGQETQYF.